The sequence of this TCR beta chain was determined in a study of blood T cells in healthy people across ages. Study observations and caveats: Donors of long life had a larger count of naive CD4+ cells and greater diversity than aged donors.

Caucasian, healthy and from Russia, the donors were aged between roughly 6 and 95. Each donor had about 9.6 milliliters of peripheral blood drawn. At least ten counts were recorded for this clonotype. Antigen unknown. Alongside a J-beta primer mix, a sample-barcoded 5' primer served in a second PCR lasting about 7 to 11 cycles. TCRdb independently ran MiXCR on the 5' RACE reads; one entry per CDR3 protein. The sample holds about 700,000 distinct CDR3 sequences, approximately 29% seen once. Input material: blood. This sequence was found in a woman older than 75 in good health.

The CDR3 DNA reads TGTGCCAGCAGCCAGACAGGTTTAGGTACCGGCTACACCTTC. As protein: CASSQTGLGTGYTF. The genes are TRBV3-1 and TRBJ1-2, with D tentatively TRBD1 (6 bases). Trimming cost V 3 bases and J 8 bases, with 16 bases left between them. The CDR3 sequence is 14 residues long. Germline-derived CDR1 and CDR2 are LGHDT and YNNKEL (reference sequence).